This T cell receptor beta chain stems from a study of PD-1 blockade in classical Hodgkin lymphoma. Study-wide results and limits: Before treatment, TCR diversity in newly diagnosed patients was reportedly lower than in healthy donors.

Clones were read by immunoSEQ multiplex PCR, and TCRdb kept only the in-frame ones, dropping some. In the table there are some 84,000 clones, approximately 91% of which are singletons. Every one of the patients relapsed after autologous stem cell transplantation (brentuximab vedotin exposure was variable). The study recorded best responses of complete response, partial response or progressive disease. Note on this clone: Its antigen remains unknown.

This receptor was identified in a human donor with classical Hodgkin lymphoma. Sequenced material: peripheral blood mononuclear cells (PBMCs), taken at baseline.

CDR3 sequence (DNA): TGTGCCAGTAGCGATTTTGGGGTGACTGGGGCCAACGTCCTGACTTTC. It yields the protein CASSDFGVTGANVLTF. This sequence joins TRBV19 and TRBJ2-6; no reliable D call. This CDR3 is 16 amino acids long. Germline V gene data show CDR1 as LNHDA and CDR2 as SQIVND (reference sequence). V was cut by 6 bases and J by 2 bases, with 14 bases left in between.